The 21 T cell receptor beta chains reported below all come from one sample, sequenced in a study of blood T cells in healthy people across ages. Primed by a sample-barcoded 5' primer and a J-beta primer mix, a second PCR proceeded for about 7 to 12 cycles. TCRdb re-called the 5' RACE reads with MiXCR, one entry per CDR3 protein. The data hold 780,000 or so distinct CDR3 sequences, with approximately 60% observed a single time. Sequenced: blood. The receptors come from a middle-aged man in good health.

This clonotype was seen more than once but under ten times. The chain uses TRBV20-1 and TRBJ2-1; D gene unclear. The CDR3 extends over 11 amino acids. Germline V gene lookup returns CDR1 DFQATT and CDR2 SNEGSKA (reference sequence). Between the trimmed V and J ends, which lost 5 bases and 7 bases, there was a span of 9 bases. For the CDR3, the DNA is TGCAGTGCTCCCTGGCAAAATGAGCAGTTCTTC. Translation: CSAPWQNEQFF.

The J gene is TRBJ2-7, the V gene TRBV28; possible D gene TRBD1, 5 bases. The CDR3 runs 16 residues. Trimming cost V 9 bases and J 5 bases, with 26 bases left between them. Germline CDR1 MDHEN, CDR2 SYDVKM. CDR3 bases: TGTGCCAGTAACTTACCCCTTCCGGCAGGGTCCCACGAGCAGTACTTC. Translating gives CASNLPLPAGSHEQYF.

The CDR3 nucleotides are TGTGCCATCAGTGGGTCGGACAGGGGTTCCTACGAGCAGTACTTC. Translation: CAISGSDRGSYEQYF. The chain carries TRBV10-3 and TRBJ2-4; 9 positions agree with TRBD1. The J call is doubtful: the DNA matches TRBJ2-7 better. Germline CDR1 is ENHRY and CDR2 is SYGVKD. This CDR3 region has 15 residues.

The V call is TRBV29-1, the J call TRBJ2-6; maybe TRBD1 (7 bases). The CDR3 consists of 18 residues. The V end lost 3 bases, the J end lost 0 bases, and 18 bases lay between the germline ends. Germline V gene sequence: CDR1 SQVTM, CDR2 ANQGSEA. CDR3 in DNA: TGCAGCGTTGAGGGCAGGGGGACTCCCAACTCTGGGGCCAACGTCCTGACTTTC. It specifies CSVEGRGTPNSGANVLTF.

The chain has TRBV6-2 or TRBV6-3 and TRBJ2-5, with 11 bases matching TRBD1. The V gene's germline CDR1 is MNHEY and CDR2 SVGEGT. J gave up 7 bases and V 6 bases, and 10 bases lay outside the gene matches. This CDR3 is built from 15 residues. DNA of the CDR3: TGTGCCAGCAGCTCGCTGGACAGGGGGCTCGGGACCCAGTACTTC. Protein sequence: CASSSLDRGLGTQYF.

V and J are TRBV24-1 and TRBJ2-3, with 8 bases identical to TRBD1. The CDR3 runs to 18 residues. V was clipped by 0 bases and J by 1 base; unmatched bases: 8. In germline, CDR1 is KGHDR, CDR2 SFDVKD. The CDR3, as DNA: TGTGCCACCAGTGATTTGCCCAGGGCAGGGGGCGGCACAGATACGCAGTATTTT. Protein: CATSDLPRAGGGTDTQYF.

In its sample, this clonotype was seen a few times. This chain joins TRBV20-1 and TRBJ2-7, with TRBD2 identical over 7 bases. Germline V gene lookup returns CDR1 DFQATT and CDR2 SNEGSKA (reference sequence). V lost 5 bases to trimming and J lost 0 bases; unmatched junction nucleotides: 4. The CDR3 totals 13 residues. CDR3 in amino acids: CSAGGGYSYEQYF. The CDR3 nucleotides read TGCAGTGCTGGGGGGGGGTACTCCTACGAGCAGTACTTC.

This rearrangement joins TRBV7-2 to TRBJ2-6, with a tentative D call TRBD1 (5 bases). CDR1 is SGHTA, CDR2 FQGNSA, per germline. With 1 base removed from V and 0 bases from J, the gap between germline ends came to 13 bases. There are 18 residues in the CDR3. Here the CDR3 reads CASSLGGGLGSGANVLTF. In nucleotides, the CDR3 is TGTGCCAGCAGCTTAGGGGGCGGCTTGGGCTCTGGGGCCAACGTCCTGACTTTC.

The chain couples TRBV20-1 to TRBJ2-7; a possible D gene is TRBD1 (7 bases). The assigned J gene may be wrong: the sequence end matches TRBJ2-5 better. This CDR3 contains 13 residues. The germline CDR1 and CDR2 sequences are DFQATT and SNEGSKA (reference sequence). The CDR3 region has the DNA TGCAGTGCCGAGGGCAGGGGGGTTGAGACCCAGTACTTC. This translates into CSAEGRGVETQYF.

This clonotype was seen a handful of times. This chain links TRBV4-1 with TRBJ2-7; 7 bases align to TRBD1. The V gene end was trimmed by 3 bases and the J gene end by 2 bases; junction bases not matched to a gene: 10. The CDR3 is made up of 16 amino acids. Germline assignment: CDR1 MGHRA and CDR2 YSYEKL. The chain's CDR3 is CASSQGSDRITYEQYF. CDR3 DNA sequence: TGCGCCAGCAGCCAGGGCTCGGACAGGATAACCTACGAGCAGTACTTC.

CDR3: CATSLHTRTDTQYF. The CDR3 nucleotides are TGTGCCACCAGCTTACACACCCGCACAGATACGCAGTATTTT. V is TRBV15 and J is TRBJ2-3; the D is unclear. Deletions cut 5 bases from V and 1 base from J, with 10 bases between. This CDR3 is built from 14 residues. In germline, CDR1 is LNHNV, CDR2 YYDKDF (reference sequence).

The J gene is TRBJ2-3, the V gene TRBV29-1; 9 bases match TRBD1. V shed 8 bases and J 3 bases; nucleotides not matched to a gene: 9. The CDR3 is made up of 14 amino acids. Germline-derived CDR1 and CDR2 are SQVTM and ANQGSEA. The CDR3 sequence is CSTSGTGRTDTQYF. The CDR3 DNA is TGCAGCACGTCGGGGACAGGGAGGACAGATACGCAGTATTTT.

This rearrangement joins TRBV4-2 to TRBJ1-2; D is ambiguous. This CDR3 is built from 17 residues. The germline CDR1 and CDR2 sequences are LGHNA and YNFKEQ. Trimming took off 0 bases at V and 4 bases at J, with 18 bases between the two ends. CDR3 loop: CASSQDAGVGSSYGYTF. As DNA, the CDR3 is TGTGCCAGCAGCCAAGATGCCGGGGTCGGAAGTTCCTATGGCTACACCTTC.

This clonotype was observed a single time. The CDR3: CASSEPRTGSGQPQHF. The CDR3 DNA sequence: TGTGCCAGCAGTGAACCCCGGACAGGGTCTGGACAGCCCCAGCATTTT. The genes are TRBV6-1 and TRBJ1-5, with 8 bases lining up with TRBD1. Unmatched junction bases numbered 10, after V lost 2 bases and J lost 7 bases. The CDR3 has 16 amino acids. Germline V gives CDR1 MNHNS, CDR2 SASEGT.

The gene calls are TRBV5-1 and TRBJ1-6; D is unresolved. The CDR3 covers 14 residues. Trimming shortened V by 1 base and J by 6 bases, and 8 bases separated the two germline ends. Germline assignment: CDR1 SGHRS and CDR2 YFSETQ. The CDR3 here is CASSLTAGNSPLHF. The CDR3 nucleotides read TGCGCCAGCAGCTTGACAGCGGGTAATTCACCCCTCCACTTT. The full variable domain, in which reference TRBV5-1 and TRBJ1-6 provide the parts outside the CDR3, is KAGVTQTPRYLIKTRGQQVTLSCSPISGHRSVSWYQQTPGQGLQFLFEYFSETQRNKGNFPGRFSGRQFSNSRSEMNVSTLELGDSALYLCASSLTAGNSPLHFGNGTRLTVT.

J is TRBJ1-5 and V is TRBV10-3, with no clear D. V lost 10 bases to trimming and J lost 5 bases, with 12 bases between them. This CDR3 has 12 residues. Germline loops: CDR1 ENHRY, CDR2 SYGVKD. The CDR3 nucleotides read TGTGCCACCTCGAACAGAGATCAGCCCCAGCATTTT. This translates into CATSNRDQPQHF.

A few counts support this clonotype. One end of the junction is discordant with germline, which a read error may explain. The rearrangement joins TRBV7-7 to TRBJ2-5; 10 bases fit TRBD2. CDR3 size: 14 residues. CDR1 and CDR2 from the germline V gene are SSHAT and FNYEAQ (reference sequence). CDR3 DNA: TGTGCTAGCAGCCCAGCGGGGGGGTCGGAGACCCAGTACTTC. It codes for CASSPAGGSETQYF.

The rearrangement uses TRBV20-1 and TRBJ2-3, with D hard to call. Germline V gene data show CDR1 as DFQATT and CDR2 as SNEGSKA (reference sequence). V was trimmed by 7 bases and J by 8 bases, leaving 13 bases between them. The CDR3 extends over 11 amino acids. CDR3 coding DNA: TGCAGTGGGATCCGCGGCACTACGCAGTATTTT. It is translated as CSGIRGTTQYF.

The chain links TRBV27 to TRBJ2-7, with TRBD1 matching over 9 bases. The CDR3 contains 15 residues. Losses at the gene ends were 2 bases for V and 4 bases for J; bases not matched to a gene: 6. CDR1 and CDR2 (germline): MNHEY, SMNVEV (reference sequence). CDR3 DNA: TGTGCCAGCAGTTTAACCGGGACAGGGATGTACGAGCAGTACTTC. Its protein product is CASSLTGTGMYEQYF.

The chain joins TRBV5-1 to TRBJ1-6; no firm D call. CDR3 length: 17 amino acids. The germline CDR1 and CDR2 sequences are SGHRS and YFSETQ. V lost 4 bases and J lost 0, with 14 bases in between. CDR3 protein: CASSRRADSSYNSPLHF. In DNA form, the CDR3 reads TGCGCCAGCAGCCGGAGGGCCGATAGCTCCTATAATTCACCCCTCCACTTT.

The chain carries TRBV15 and TRBJ2-7; 9 positions agree with TRBD1. CDR1 and CDR2 from the germline V gene are LNHNV and YYDKDF (reference sequence). The CDR3 runs to 16 residues. With 0 bases clipped from V and 5 bases from J, the junction kept 8 bases outside the gene matches. The CDR3 loop is CATSRDISDRGHEQYF. The CDR3 DNA follows: TGTGCCACCAGCAGAGATATTTCGGACAGGGGTCACGAGCAGTACTTC.